One sample yielded the 15 T cell receptor beta chains listed below, sequenced in a study of blood T cell repertoires in COVID-19. Only in-frame clones appear in the TCRdb table, and some are missing; sequencing was by immunoSEQ multiplex PCR. Of 29,000 or so clones in the sample, 60% to 85% are singletons; the top ten hold around 7.9%. The sample taken for sequencing was peripheral blood. Source of these receptors: a woman in her sixties or seventies with active or convalescent COVID-19.

The rearrangement links TRBV18 to TRBJ1-1; D possibly corresponds to TRBD1 (6 bases). Germline CDR1 KGHSH, CDR2 LQKENI. V was shortened by 3 bases and J by 0 bases, with 17 bases between the two germline ends. The CDR3 runs to 17 residues. The CDR3 loop reads CASSPPNLGQLNTEAFF. CDR3 DNA sequence: TGTGCCAGCTCACCCCCAAATTTAGGACAGCTGAACACTGAAGCTTTCTTT.

This chain connects TRBV18 to TRBJ2-5, with D perhaps matching TRBD1 (5 bases). V lost 0 bases to trimming and J lost 5 bases, with 13 bases between them. CDR3 length: 15 amino acids. Per germline, CDR1 KGHSH and CDR2 LQKENI. Here the CDR3 reads CASSPPGRGWETQYF. As DNA, the CDR3 is TGTGCCAGCTCACCACCGGGTAGGGGCTGGGAGACCCAGTACTTC. The full variable domain, with the rest looked up from reference TRBV18 and TRBJ2-5, is NAGVMQNPRHLVRRRGQEARLRCSPMKGHSHVYWYRQLPEEGLKFMVYLQKENIIDESGMPKERFSAEFPKEGPSILRIQQVVRGDSAAYFCASSPPGRGWETQYFGPGTRLLVL.

The CDR3 spells CASSMWGGTEAFF. The DNA for the CDR3 is TGTGCCAGTAGTATGTGGGGGGGCACTGAAGCTTTCTTT. The V gene is TRBV19, the J gene TRBJ1-1, with D tentatively TRBD1 (5 bases). Germline V gene lookup returns CDR1 LNHDA and CDR2 SQIVND (reference sequence). Trimming pared 3 bases from V and 4 bases from J, leaving 9 bases between. CDR3 length: 13 residues.

V usage is TRBV5-1 and J usage is TRBJ2-1; possibly TRBD2 for D (6 bases). The CDR3 is made up of 15 amino acids. Per the germline V gene, CDR1 is SGHRS and CDR2 is YFSETQ. V was trimmed by 0 bases and J by 3 bases, leaving 10 bases between them. In DNA, the CDR3 is TGCGCCAGCAGCTTGGGAGCGGGCGGCTACAATGAGCAGTTCTTC. Translating gives CASSLGAGGYNEQFF.

This chain links TRBV7-2 with TRBJ2-7; D uncertain. The CDR3 runs 12 residues. Trimming took 6 bases from V and 4 from J, leaving 10 bases between them. Germline CDR1 SGHTA, CDR2 FQGNSA. CDR3 sequence (DNA): TGTGCCAGCAGTATTTCACATTACGAGCAGTACTTC. Protein sequence: CASSISHYEQYF.

J is TRBJ1-3 and V is TRBV19; D gene uncertain. With 6 bases removed from V and 0 bases from J, the gap between germline ends came to 9 bases. CDR1 and CDR2 (germline): LNHDA, SQIVND (reference sequence). This CDR3 is 14 amino acids long. For the CDR3, the DNA is TGTGCCAGTAGAGCGGTCAGCTCTGGAAACACCATATATTTT. Translated: CASRAVSSGNTIYF.

This clone was seen once. The chain employs TRBV5-1 and TRBJ2-1, with 9 bases fitting TRBD1. The CDR3 has 15 amino acids. CDR1 is SGHRS, CDR2 YFSETQ, per germline. Trimming took 3 bases from V and 6 from J; bases not matched to a gene: 7. CDR3 amino acids: CASSSGTGTRNEQFF. The CDR3 DNA is TGCGCCAGCAGCTCCGGGACAGGGACCCGCAATGAGCAGTTCTTC.

The chain couples TRBV7-2 to TRBJ2-7; TRBD2 agrees at 8 bases. Germline V lookup: CDR1 SGHTA, CDR2 FQGNSA. The CDR3 loop spans 15 amino acids. J was trimmed by 1 base and V by 0 bases; bases with no gene match: 2. CDR3 region: CASSLASGVSYEQYF. Written as DNA, the CDR3 is TGTGCCAGCAGCTTAGCTAGCGGGGTATCCTACGAGCAGTACTTC.

The rearrangement links TRBV6-5 to TRBJ2-2; D possibly corresponds to TRBD2 (6 bases). This CDR3 comprises 15 residues. The V gene lost 4 bases and the J gene lost 7 bases, with 16 bases spanning the gap. Per the germline V gene, CDR1 is MNHEY and CDR2 is SVGAGI. The chain's CDR3 is CASSFAGLGVGELFF. In nucleotides, the CDR3 is TGTGCCAGCAGTTTTGCGGGGCTGGGCGTCGGGGAGCTGTTTTTT.

This clone appeared a single time. The V and J genes are TRBV5-1 and TRBJ2-5; 7 nucleotides match TRBD1. The V and J ends lost 2 bases and 2 bases, in that order; junction bases with no gene match: 15. Germline values: CDR1 SGHRS, CDR2 YFSETQ. CDR3 size: 18 residues. The CDR3 DNA reads TGCGCCAGCAGCTTAAGCCCAGGGGGATTCATAGGGCAAGAGACCCAGTACTTC. Protein product: CASSLSPGGFIGQETQYF. The full variable domain, with the rest looked up from reference TRBV5-1 and TRBJ2-5, is KAGVTQTPRYLIKTRGQQVTLSCSPISGHRSVSWYQQTPGQGLQFLFEYFSETQRNKGNFPGRFSGRQFSNSRSEMNVSTLELGDSALYLCASSLSPGGFIGQETQYFGPGTRLLVL.

This chain connects TRBV6-6 to TRBJ2-7; D not resolved. V lost 0 bases, J lost 4 bases, and 7 bases lay in between. This CDR3 spans 13 amino acids. Per the germline V gene, CDR1 is MNHNY and CDR2 is SVGAGI (reference sequence). The CDR3 region is CASSYSTEYEQYF. The CDR3 DNA reads as TGTGCCAGCAGTTACTCGACGGAGTACGAGCAGTACTTC.

This clone is medium-sized within its sample. This sequence joins TRBV28 and TRBJ2-7, with 8 bases that match TRBD1. The CDR3 is 15 amino acids. Trimming removed 5 bases from V and 2 bases from J; junction bases left unmatched: 8. Germline CDR1 is MDHEN and CDR2 is SYDVKM. The CDR3 DNA sequence: TGTGCCAGCAGTAGGGGGACAGGCCTTCCCTACGAGCAGTACTTC. This gives the protein CASSRGTGLPYEQYF.

V usage is TRBV3-1 (or the pseudogene TRBV3-2) and J usage is TRBJ2-1; 7 bases map to TRBD2. J lost 0 bases, V lost 2 bases, and 13 bases had no gene match. There are 19 residues in the CDR3. In germline, CDR1 is LGHDT, CDR2 YNNKEL (reference sequence). In DNA form, the CDR3 reads TGTGCCAGCAGCCAATGGGGGGGGACGGTTAAAAGCTCCTACAATGAGCAGTTCTTC. Translated: CASSQWGGTVKSSYNEQFF.

The chain uses TRBV9 and TRBJ1-3; D not certain. Germline lookup yields CDR1 SGDLS and CDR2 YYNGEE. The CDR3 consists of 14 residues. V lost 0 bases and J 4 bases, leaving 8 bases between the germline ends. CDR3 sequence: CASSVAGRGNTIYF. CDR3 nucleotides: TGTGCCAGCAGCGTAGCTGGCAGGGGAAACACCATATATTTT.

V usage is TRBV7-9 and J usage is TRBJ1-1; no clear D. The length of the CDR3 is 15 residues. V gave up 1 base and J gave up 0 bases, with 9 bases separating them. The germline gives CDR1 SEHNR, CDR2 FQNEAQ (reference sequence). The chain's CDR3 is CASSLDLQLNTEAFF. In DNA form, the CDR3 reads TGTGCCAGCAGCTTAGATTTGCAGTTGAACACTGAAGCTTTCTTT. Full variable domain (remainder filled in from reference TRBV7-9 and TRBJ1-1): DTGVSQNPRHKITKRGQNVTFRCDPISEHNRLYWYRQTLGQGPEFLTYFQNEAQLEKSRLLSDRFSAERPKGSFSTLEIQRTEQGDSAMYLCASSLDLQLNTEAFFGQGTRLTVV.